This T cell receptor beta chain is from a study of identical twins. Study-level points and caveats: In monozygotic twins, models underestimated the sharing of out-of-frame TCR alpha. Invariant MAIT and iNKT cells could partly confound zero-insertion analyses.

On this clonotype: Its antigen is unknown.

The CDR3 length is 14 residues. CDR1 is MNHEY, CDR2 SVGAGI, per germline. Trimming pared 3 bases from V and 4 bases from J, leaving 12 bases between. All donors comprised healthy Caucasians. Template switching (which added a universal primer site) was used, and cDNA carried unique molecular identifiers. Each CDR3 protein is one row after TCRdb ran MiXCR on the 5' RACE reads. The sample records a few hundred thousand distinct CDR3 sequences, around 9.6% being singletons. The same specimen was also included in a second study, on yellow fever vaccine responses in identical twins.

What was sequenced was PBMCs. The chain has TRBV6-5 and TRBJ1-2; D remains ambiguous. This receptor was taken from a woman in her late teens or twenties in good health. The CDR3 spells CASSYIEASYGYTF. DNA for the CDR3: TGTGCCAGCAGTTATATTGAGGCCTCCTATGGCTACACCTTC.